One and the same sample provided the 14 T cell receptor beta chains below, sequenced in a study of blood T cell repertoires in COVID-19. Using immunoSEQ multiplex PCR, the repertoire was profiled, and TCRdb retains in-frame clones only, with some absent. The data hold some 62,000 clones, with 78% observed a single time. Sequenced: peripheral blood. The receptor set was obtained from a man between 60 and 75 years old with COVID-19, enrolled during active disease.

The rearrangement links TRBV4-1 to TRBJ2-1, with 8 bases identical to TRBD2. Per the germline V gene, CDR1 is MGHRA and CDR2 is YSYEKL. V was clipped by 4 bases and J by 8 bases; unmatched bases: 10. The CDR3 runs to 15 residues. The CDR3: CASSPPGGRRDEQFF. In DNA form, the CDR3 reads TGCGCCAGCAGCCCCCCCGGCGGGAGGAGGGATGAGCAGTTCTTC.

This chain links TRBV28 with TRBJ2-7; D is possibly TRBD2 (6 bases). Germline V gene lookup returns CDR1 MDHEN and CDR2 SYDVKM. This CDR3 spans 16 amino acids. The germline V and J ends were trimmed by 5 bases and 4 bases, with 21 bases remaining between them. The CDR3 spells CASSTPGRGMGYEQYF. CDR3 DNA: TGTGCCAGCAGTACCCCCGGTCGGGGGATGGGATACGAGCAGTACTTC.

This chain uses TRBV3-1 (or the pseudogene TRBV3-2) with TRBJ1-3; D not certain. CDR1 is LGHDT and CDR2 is YNNKEL in the germline V gene (reference sequence). The CDR3 extends over 13 amino acids. The germline V and J ends were trimmed by 1 base and 4 bases, with 5 bases remaining between them. CDR3 amino acids: CASSQVAGNTIYF. The CDR3 region has the DNA TGTGCCAGCAGCCAAGTGGCCGGAAACACCATATATTTT.

This chain joins TRBV24-1 and TRBJ2-2, with 10 bases lining up with TRBD2. The trim removed 0 bases at V and 0 bases at J, leaving 6 bases unmatched. The germline gives CDR1 KGHDR, CDR2 SFDVKD. The CDR3 runs 19 residues. CDR3 in amino acids: CATSDLVSGRASNTGELFF. In nucleotides, the CDR3 is TGTGCCACCAGTGATTTGGTCAGCGGGAGGGCCTCGAACACCGGGGAGCTGTTTTTT.

The chain recombines TRBV14 with TRBJ1-1; a possible D gene is TRBD1 (6 bases). This CDR3 is built from 15 residues. The germline V gene has CDR1 SGHDN and CDR2 FVKESK. Trimming removed 3 bases from V and 1 base from J, with 12 bases in between. This chain's CDR3 is CASSQVRTANTEAFF. CDR3 sequence (DNA): TGTGCCAGCAGCCAGGTCCGGACAGCGAACACTGAAGCTTTCTTT.

In this sample, this clone turned up once. The chain uses TRBV5-1 and TRBJ2-5; 10 positions match TRBD1. After removal of 0 bases from V and 3 bases from J, the junction contained 2 bases not matched to a gene. CDR1 SGHRS and CDR2 YFSETQ come from the germline V gene. The CDR3 totals 15 residues. The chain's CDR3 is CASSLDGTGEETQYF. CDR3 coding DNA: TGCGCCAGCAGCTTGGACGGGACAGGGGAAGAGACCCAGTACTTC.

The chain has TRBV10-3 and TRBJ1-2, with D perhaps TRBD1 (6 bases). The CDR3 length is 16 residues. Between the trimmed V and J ends, which lost 6 bases and 3 bases, there was a span of 20 bases. Germline V gene data show CDR1 as ENHRY and CDR2 as SYGVKD. The CDR3, as DNA: TGTGCCATCAGGACCACAGGGTCTTCAAAGGACTATGGCTACACCTTC. Amino acids: CAIRTTGSSKDYGYTF.

This clone has at least ten counts. The chain uses TRBV10-3 and TRBJ2-2; D is ambiguous. The CDR3 totals 13 residues. Germline V gene data show CDR1 as ENHRY and CDR2 as SYGVKD. Trimming shortened V by 11 bases and J by 8 bases, and 18 bases separated the two germline ends. The CDR3 here is CAAYAAVSGELFF. CDR3 in DNA: TGTGCCGCCTACGCCGCGGTCTCGGGGGAGCTGTTTTTT.

The rearrangement uses TRBV29-1 and TRBJ1-5, with TRBD1 matching over 10 bases. Germline V gene lookup returns CDR1 SQVTM and CDR2 ANQGSEA. The V gene end was trimmed by 7 bases and the J gene end by 5 bases; junction bases not matched to a gene: 5. The CDR3 is 13 residues long. In DNA, the CDR3 is TGCAGCGCCAAAGGGACAGGGGATCAGCCCCAGCATTTT. The encoded protein is CSAKGTGDQPQHF.

The rearrangement joins TRBV19 to TRBJ2-7; maybe TRBD2 (6 bases). Germline lookup yields CDR1 LNHDA and CDR2 SQIVND (reference sequence). The CDR3 loop spans 12 amino acids. Trimming pared 10 bases from V and 2 bases from J, leaving 12 bases between. As DNA, the CDR3 is TGTGCCACCTCGTCGGGGGCCTACGAGCAGTACTTC. Residues: CATSSGAYEQYF.

The chain uses TRBV27 and TRBJ1-1; 9 nucleotides agree with TRBD1. The V gene's germline CDR1 is MNHEY and CDR2 SMNVEV (reference sequence). The CDR3 has 15 amino acids. J gave up 5 bases and V 4 bases, and 8 bases lay outside the gene matches. The CDR3: CASSSLGQGYTEAFF. DNA for the CDR3: TGTGCCAGCAGTTCCCTGGGACAGGGTTATACTGAAGCTTTCTTT.

This clone was counted a few times. The chain employs TRBV2 and TRBJ2-2; 10 bases map to TRBD1. Germline lookup yields CDR1 SNHLY and CDR2 FYNNEI. The trim removed 6 bases at V and 7 bases at J, leaving 17 bases unmatched. The CDR3 runs 18 residues. Written as DNA, the CDR3 is TGTGCCAGCAGGGAATGGCCTCCGGGACAGGGGTTCATCGGGGAGCTGTTTTTT. Its protein is CASREWPPGQGFIGELFF.

This chain joins TRBV9 and TRBJ2-1, with 13 bases fitting TRBD2. The CDR3 loop spans 16 amino acids. Germline CDR1 reads SGDLS; CDR2 reads YYNGEE. With 4 bases clipped from V and 7 bases from J, the junction kept 8 bases outside the gene matches. This CDR3 reads CASSTTGTSGTNEQFF. DNA of the CDR3: TGTGCCAGCAGCACAACCGGGACTAGCGGGACAAATGAGCAGTTCTTC.

A few counts support this clone. This rearrangement joins TRBV10-3 to TRBJ1-2, with 9 bases matching TRBD1. V lost 10 bases, J lost 6 bases, and 15 bases stayed unmatched. Germline-derived CDR1 and CDR2 are ENHRY and SYGVKD. The CDR3 extends over 15 amino acids. The CDR3 is CATTSGQGLLNGYTF. The CDR3 bases are TGTGCCACCACGTCGGGACAGGGATTACTGAATGGCTACACCTTC.